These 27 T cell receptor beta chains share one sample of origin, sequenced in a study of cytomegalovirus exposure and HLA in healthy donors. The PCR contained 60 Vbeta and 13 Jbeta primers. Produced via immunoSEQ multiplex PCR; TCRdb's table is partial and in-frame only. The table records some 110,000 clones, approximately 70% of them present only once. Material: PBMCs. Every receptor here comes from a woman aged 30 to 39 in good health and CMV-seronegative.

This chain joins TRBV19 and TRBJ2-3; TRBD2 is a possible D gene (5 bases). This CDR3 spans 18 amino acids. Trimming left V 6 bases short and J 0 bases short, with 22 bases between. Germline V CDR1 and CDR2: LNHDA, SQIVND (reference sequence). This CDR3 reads CASSQKGRRLASTDTQYF. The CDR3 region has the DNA TGTGCCAGTAGCCAAAAGGGTAGGAGGCTAGCTAGCACAGATACGCAGTATTTT.

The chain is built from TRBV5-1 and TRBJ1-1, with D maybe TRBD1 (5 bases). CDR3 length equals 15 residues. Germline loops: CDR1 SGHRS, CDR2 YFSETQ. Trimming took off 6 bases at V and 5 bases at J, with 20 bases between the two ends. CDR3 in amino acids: CASIGSRGVLTEAFF. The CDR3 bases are TGCGCCAGCATCGGAAGTCGGGGGGTTTTGACTGAAGCTTTCTTT.

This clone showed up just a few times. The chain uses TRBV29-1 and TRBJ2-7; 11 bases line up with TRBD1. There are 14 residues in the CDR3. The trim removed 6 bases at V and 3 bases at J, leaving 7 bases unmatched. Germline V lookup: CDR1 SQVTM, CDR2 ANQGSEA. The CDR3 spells CSVDTGTGGYEQYF. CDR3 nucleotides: TGCAGCGTCGATACCGGGACAGGGGGCTACGAGCAGTACTTC.

The CDR3 DNA reads as TGTGCCAGCAGCGCACCAAAACAGGGGGCCGCTCCTTATGGCTACACCTTC. This codes for CASSAPKQGAAPYGYTF. The gene calls are TRBV9 and TRBJ1-2; 9 nucleotides align to TRBD1. CDR1 is SGDLS and CDR2 is YYNGEE in the germline V gene. J was trimmed by 5 bases and V by 3 bases; bases with no gene match: 14. This CDR3 is 17 amino acids long. The whole variable domain, filled in from reference TRBV9 and TRBJ1-2, reads DSGVTQTPKHLITATGQRVTLRCSPRSGDLSVYWYQQSLDQGLQFLIQYYNGEERAKGNILERFSAQQFPDLHSELNLSSLELGDSALYFCASSAPKQGAAPYGYTFGSGTRLTVV.

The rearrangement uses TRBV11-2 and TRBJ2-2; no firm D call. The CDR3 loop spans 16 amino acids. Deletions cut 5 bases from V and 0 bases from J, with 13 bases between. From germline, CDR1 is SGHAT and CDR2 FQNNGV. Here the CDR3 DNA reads TGTGCCAGCAGCCTCTCCGGTGCCACGAACACCGGGGAGCTGTTTTTT. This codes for CASSLSGATNTGELFF.

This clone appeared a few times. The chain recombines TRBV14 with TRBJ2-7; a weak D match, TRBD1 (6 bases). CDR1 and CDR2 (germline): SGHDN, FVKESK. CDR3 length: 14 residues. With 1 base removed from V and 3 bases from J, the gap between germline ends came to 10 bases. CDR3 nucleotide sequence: TGTGCCAGCAGCCAAGTGACAGGTCTCTACGAGCAGTACTTC. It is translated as CASSQVTGLYEQYF.

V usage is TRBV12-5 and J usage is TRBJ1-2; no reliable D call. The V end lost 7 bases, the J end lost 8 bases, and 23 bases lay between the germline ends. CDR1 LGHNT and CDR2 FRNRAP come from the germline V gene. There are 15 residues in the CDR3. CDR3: CASDFRVSSTTGYTF. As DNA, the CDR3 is TGTGCTAGTGATTTTCGGGTATCTTCGACTACGGGCTACACCTTC.

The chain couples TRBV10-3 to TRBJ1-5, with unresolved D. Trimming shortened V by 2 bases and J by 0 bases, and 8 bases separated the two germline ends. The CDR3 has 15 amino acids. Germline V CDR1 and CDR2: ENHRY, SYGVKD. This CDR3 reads CAISEGGYSNQPQHF. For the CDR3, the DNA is TGTGCCATCAGTGAGGGCGGGTATAGCAATCAGCCCCAGCATTTT.

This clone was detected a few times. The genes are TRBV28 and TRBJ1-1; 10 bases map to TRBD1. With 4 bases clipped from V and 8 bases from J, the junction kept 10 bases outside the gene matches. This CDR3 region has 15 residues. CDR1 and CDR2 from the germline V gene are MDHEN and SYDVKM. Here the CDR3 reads CASSSGGTGANEAFF. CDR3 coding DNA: TGTGCCAGCAGTTCGGGGGGGACAGGGGCAAACGAAGCTTTCTTT.

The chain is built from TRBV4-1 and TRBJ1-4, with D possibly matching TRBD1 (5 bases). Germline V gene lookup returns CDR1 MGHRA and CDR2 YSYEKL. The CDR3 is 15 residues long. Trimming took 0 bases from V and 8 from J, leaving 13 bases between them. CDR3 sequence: CASSQEYLKGEKLFF. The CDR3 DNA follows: TGCGCCAGCAGCCAAGAGTATCTTAAGGGGGAAAAACTGTTTTTT.

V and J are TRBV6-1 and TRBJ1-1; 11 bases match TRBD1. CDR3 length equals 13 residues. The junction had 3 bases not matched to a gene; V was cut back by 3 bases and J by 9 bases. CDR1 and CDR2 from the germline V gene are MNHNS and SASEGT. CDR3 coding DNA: TGTGCCAGCAGTGATGGGGACAGGGGGAAAGCTTTCTTT. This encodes CASSDGDRGKAFF.

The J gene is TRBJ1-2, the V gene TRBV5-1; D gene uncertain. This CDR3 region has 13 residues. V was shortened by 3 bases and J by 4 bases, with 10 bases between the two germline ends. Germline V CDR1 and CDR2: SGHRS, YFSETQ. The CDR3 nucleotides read TGCGCCAGCAGCTCCCTAACAGTCTATGGCTACACCTTC. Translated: CASSSLTVYGYTF. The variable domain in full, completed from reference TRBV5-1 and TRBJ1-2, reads KAGVTQTPRYLIKTRGQQVTLSCSPISGHRSVSWYQQTPGQGLQFLFEYFSETQRNKGNFPGRFSGRQFSNSRSEMNVSTLELGDSALYLCASSSLTVYGYTFGSGTRLTVV.

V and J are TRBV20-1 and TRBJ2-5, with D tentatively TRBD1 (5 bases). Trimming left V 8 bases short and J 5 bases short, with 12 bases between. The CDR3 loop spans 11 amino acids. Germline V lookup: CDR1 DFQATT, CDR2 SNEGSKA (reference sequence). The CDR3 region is CSRTYLETQYF. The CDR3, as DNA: TGCAGTCGGACATATCTGGAGACCCAGTACTTC.

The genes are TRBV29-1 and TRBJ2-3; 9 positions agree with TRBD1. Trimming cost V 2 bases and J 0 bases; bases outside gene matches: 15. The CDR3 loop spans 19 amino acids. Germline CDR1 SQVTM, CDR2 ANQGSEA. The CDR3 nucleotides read TGCAGCGTTGAAACCCCTCCGGGGACAGGGAAGATTAGCACAGATACGCAGTATTTT. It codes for CSVETPPGTGKISTDTQYF.

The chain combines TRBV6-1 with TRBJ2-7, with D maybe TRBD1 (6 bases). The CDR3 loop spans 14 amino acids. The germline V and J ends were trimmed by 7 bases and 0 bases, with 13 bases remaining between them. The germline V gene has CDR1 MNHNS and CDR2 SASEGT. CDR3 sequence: CASNAQGYSYEQYF. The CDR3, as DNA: TGTGCCAGCAACGCCCAGGGGTACTCCTACGAGCAGTACTTC.

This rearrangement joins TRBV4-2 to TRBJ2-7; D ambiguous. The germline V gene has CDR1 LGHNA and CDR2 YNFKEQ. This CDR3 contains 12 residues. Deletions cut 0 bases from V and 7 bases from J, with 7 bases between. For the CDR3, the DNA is TGTGCCAGCAGCCAAGATATCGGGGAGCAGTACTTC. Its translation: CASSQDIGEQYF.

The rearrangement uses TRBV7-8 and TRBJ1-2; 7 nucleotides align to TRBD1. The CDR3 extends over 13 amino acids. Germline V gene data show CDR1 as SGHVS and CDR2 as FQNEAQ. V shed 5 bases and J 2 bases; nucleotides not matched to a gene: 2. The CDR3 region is CASSPGQNYGYTF. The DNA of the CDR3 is TGTGCCAGCAGCCCGGGACAGAACTATGGCTACACCTTC.

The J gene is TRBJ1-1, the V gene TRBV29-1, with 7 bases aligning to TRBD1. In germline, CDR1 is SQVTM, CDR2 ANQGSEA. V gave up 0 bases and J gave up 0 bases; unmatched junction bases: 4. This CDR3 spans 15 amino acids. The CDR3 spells CSVEDPGQLNTEAFF. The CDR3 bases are TGCAGCGTTGAAGATCCGGGACAGCTGAACACTGAAGCTTTCTTT.

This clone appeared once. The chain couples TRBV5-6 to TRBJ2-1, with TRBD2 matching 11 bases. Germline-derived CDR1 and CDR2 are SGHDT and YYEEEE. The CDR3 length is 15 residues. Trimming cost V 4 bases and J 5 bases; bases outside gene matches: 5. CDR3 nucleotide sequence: TGTGCCAGCAGCGGAGGGACTAGCGGCCACAATGAGCAGTTCTTC. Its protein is CASSGGTSGHNEQFF.

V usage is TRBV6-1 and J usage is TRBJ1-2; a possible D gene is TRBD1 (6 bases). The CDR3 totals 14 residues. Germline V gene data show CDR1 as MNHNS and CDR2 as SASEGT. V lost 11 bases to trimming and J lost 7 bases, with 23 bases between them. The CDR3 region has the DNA TGTGCCGGAACCCCAGACTGGGGGCGCGTTGGCTACACCTTC. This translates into CAGTPDWGRVGYTF.

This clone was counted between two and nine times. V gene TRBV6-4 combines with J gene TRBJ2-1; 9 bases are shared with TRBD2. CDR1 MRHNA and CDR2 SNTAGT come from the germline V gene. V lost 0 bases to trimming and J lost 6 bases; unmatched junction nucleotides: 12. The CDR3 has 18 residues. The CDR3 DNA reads TGTGCCAGCAGTGACTCGAAGGGACTAGCAGGGGAGGGCAATGAGCAGTTCTTC. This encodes CASSDSKGLAGEGNEQFF.

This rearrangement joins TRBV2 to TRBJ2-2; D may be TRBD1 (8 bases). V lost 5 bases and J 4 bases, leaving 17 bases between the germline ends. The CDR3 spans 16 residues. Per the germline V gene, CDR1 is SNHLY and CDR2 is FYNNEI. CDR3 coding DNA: TGTGCCAGCAGTTCACAGCGGGACAGGTCCACCGGGGAGCTGTTTTTT. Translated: CASSSQRDRSTGELFF. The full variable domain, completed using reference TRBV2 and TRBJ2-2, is EPEVTQTPSHQVTQMGQEVILRCVPISNHLYFYWYRQILGQKVEFLVSFYNNEISEKSEIFDDQFSVERPDGSNFTLKIRSTKLEDSAMYFCASSSQRDRSTGELFFGEGSRLTVL.

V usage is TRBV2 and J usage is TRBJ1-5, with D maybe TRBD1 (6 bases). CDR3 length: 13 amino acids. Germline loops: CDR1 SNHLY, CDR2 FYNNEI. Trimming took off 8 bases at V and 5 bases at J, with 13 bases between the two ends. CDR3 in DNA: TGTGCCAGCGGCGGCAGGGGAGATCAGCCCCAGCATTTT. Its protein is CASGGRGDQPQHF.

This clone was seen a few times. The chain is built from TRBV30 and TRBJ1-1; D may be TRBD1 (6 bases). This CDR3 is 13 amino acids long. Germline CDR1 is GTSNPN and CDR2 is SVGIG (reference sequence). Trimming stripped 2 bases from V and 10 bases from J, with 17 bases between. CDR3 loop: CAWSRSTGTAAFF. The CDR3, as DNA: TGTGCCTGGAGTCGTTCGACAGGTACGGCAGCTTTCTTT.

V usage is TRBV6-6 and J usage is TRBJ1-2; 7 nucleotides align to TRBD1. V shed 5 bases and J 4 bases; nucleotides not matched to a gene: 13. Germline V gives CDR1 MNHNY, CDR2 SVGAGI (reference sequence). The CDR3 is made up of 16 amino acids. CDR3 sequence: CASSLLGQVISYGYTF. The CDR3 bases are TGTGCCAGCAGTCTCTTAGGACAGGTGATTTCCTATGGCTACACCTTC.

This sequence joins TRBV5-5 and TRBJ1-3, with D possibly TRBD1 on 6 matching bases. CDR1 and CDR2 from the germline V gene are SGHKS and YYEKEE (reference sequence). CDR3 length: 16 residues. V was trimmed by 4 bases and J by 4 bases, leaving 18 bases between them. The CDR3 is CASSPGTPRGGNTIYF. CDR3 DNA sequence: TGTGCCAGCAGCCCCGGGACACCCAGGGGCGGAAACACCATATATTTT.

The CDR3 bases are TGTGCCTGGAGACGACAGGGAACGGGCACTGAAGCTTTCTTT. The encoded protein is CAWRRQGTGTEAFF. The chain combines TRBV30 with TRBJ1-1; 7 positions agree with TRBD1. The CDR3 loop spans 14 amino acids. The V gene's germline CDR1 is GTSNPN and CDR2 SVGIG (reference sequence). Trimming took 3 bases from V and 4 from J; bases not matched to a gene: 8.